This T cell receptor beta chain was captured by sequencing in a study of blood T cell repertoires in COVID-19. The germline V gene encodes CDR1 MGHRA and CDR2 YSYEKL. The V segment lost 3 bases and the J segment 2 bases; nucleotides outside the gene matches: 8. This CDR3 region has 17 residues. On this clone itself: In the same sample, other DNA sequences code for this CDR3.

Sequencing used immunoSEQ multiplex PCR; TCRdb keeps in-frame clones, though not all of them. The table records 97,000 or so clones, 78% of them present only once. The sample consisted of peripheral blood. The receptor comes from a man aged 55-75 years with active or convalescent COVID-19. The chain combines TRBV4-1 with TRBJ2-1, with 9 positions matching TRBD1. In DNA, the CDR3 is TGCGCCAGCAGCCAGGCCCCCGGGACAGGGCCCTACAATGAGCAGTTCTTC. Amino acid sequence: CASSQAPGTGPYNEQFF.